The rows below give T cell receptor beta chains drawn from one sample of a study of T-cell memory formation after mild COVID-19. From the 5' RACE reads, TCRdb called clonotypes with MiXCR, one entry per CDR3 protein. The table lists roughly 100,000 distinct CDR3 sequences, less than 15% of them singletons. The sequencing sample was made of PBMCs or a T cell subset sorted from them (not recorded which). All receptors come from an adult woman who had mild COVID-19 (a few samples of this study predate the infection). Cell type and time point are not known. Each CDR3 is given with its conserved first and last residue. Fields, in order: D gene, clone size, V gene, J gene, CDR3 DNA, CDR3 protein. D genes are given only for firm matches. Clone size is given for some rows only: seen once, a few or many times, or a class if the clone is expanded.

>TRBD1|.|TRBV7-6|TRBJ2-3
TGTGCCAGCAGCTTAGTTTTGGGTACAGGGGGCACAGATACGCAGTATTTT
CASSLVLGTGGTDTQYF
>.|few|TRBV9|TRBJ2-1
TGTGCCAGCAGCGTCACTAGCTCCTACAATGAGCAGTTCTTC
CASSVTSSYNEQFF
>.|few|TRBV24-1|TRBJ1-2
TGTGCCACCAGTGACCAAGAGGGTCGCTACACCTTC
CATSDQEGRYTF
>.|few|TRBV4-1|TRBJ1-5
TGCGCCAGCAGCCAAGCTCCGACTGGACGAGCCGACAATCAGCCCCAGCATTTT
CASSQAPTGRADNQPQHF
>.|.|TRBV9|TRBJ1-1
TGTGCCAGCAGCGTAGATTCTGGGAACACTGAAGCTTTCTTT
CASSVDSGNTEAFF
>.|few|TRBV30|TRBJ2-7
TGTGCCTTCTTCCGGGGCCCCTACGAGCAGTACTTC
CAFFRGPYEQYF
>TRBD1|few|TRBV5-1|TRBJ1-4
TGCGCCAGCAGCCCATACAGGGGGAATGAAAAACTGTTTTTT
CASSPYRGNEKLFF
>.|few|TRBV7-9|TRBJ2-1
TGTGCCAGCAGCTTAGGTGGGCTATATGGACCCTACAATGAGCAGTTCTTC
CASSLGGLYGPYNEQFF
>TRBD1|few|TRBV5-1|TRBJ1-1
TGCGCCAGCAGCTTGGATGCAGGGGGGTACACTGAAGCTTTCTTT
CASSLDAGGYTEAFF
>TRBD2|few|TRBV6-2/TRBV6-3|TRBJ2-1
TGTGCCAGCAGCCGGGACTACGGCGATGAGCAGTTCTTC
CASSRDYGDEQFF
>.|few|TRBV19|TRBJ2-7
TGTGCCAGTAGGAACCGGGTCCCCGGCTCCGAGCAGTACTTC
CASRNRVPGSEQYF
>.|.|TRBV12-3/TRBV12-4|TRBJ2-7
TGTGCCAGCAGTCTAGGGCCCGAGCAGTACTTC
CASSLGPEQYF
>TRBD1|.|TRBV20-1|TRBJ2-3
TGCAGTGCAAAACAGGGGACAGATACGCAGTATTTT
CSAKQGTDTQYF
>.|few|TRBV27|TRBJ2-7
TGTGCCAGCAGGACCGGGGACTACGAGCAGTACTTC
CASRTGDYEQYF
>.|.|TRBV28|TRBJ2-5
TGTGCCAGCAGTACAGGGCGTGAGACCCAGTACTTC
CASSTGRETQYF
>TRBD1|many|TRBV19|TRBJ2-3
TGTGCCAGTAGTATCGGACAGGGAGCAGATACGCAGTATTTT
CASSIGQGADTQYF
>TRBD1|many|TRBV7-8|TRBJ2-3
TGTGCCAGCAGCTCCTTCCAGGGGGTAAATGCAGATACGCAGTATTTT
CASSSFQGVNADTQYF
>TRBD1|.|TRBV4-3|TRBJ1-6
TGCGCCAGCAGCCAAATCCCGAGGGGGCCTGAGTCCTATAATTCACCCCTCCACTTT
CASSQIPRGPESYNSPLHF
>.|.|TRBV12-3/TRBV12-4|TRBJ1-1
TGTGCCAGCAGTTTGAACGGGGGGAACACTGAAGCTTTCTTT
CASSLNGGNTEAFF
>.|few|TRBV12-3/TRBV12-4|TRBJ2-2
TGTGCCAGCAGCTACCTCGGCGGGGAGCTGTTTTTT
CASSYLGGELFF
>.|few|TRBV12-5|TRBJ2-2
TGTGCTAGTGGTTTGGTACCAAGCAGTCAGGCCGGGGAGCTGTTTTTT
CASGLVPSSQAGELFF
>.|few|TRBV27|TRBJ2-6
TGTGCCAGCAGACCTTCCTCTGGGGCCAACGTCCTGACTTTC
CASRPSSGANVLTF
>.|.|TRBV5-1|TRBJ1-1
TGCGCCAGCAGCTTGAAGCCAGGGGCAAACACTGAAGCTTTCTTT
CASSLKPGANTEAFF
>TRBD1|many|TRBV5-5|TRBJ2-7
TGTGCCAGCAGCTTGAGGGACAGAGACCCCTACGAGCAGTACTTC
CASSLRDRDPYEQYF
>.|few|TRBV7-2|TRBJ2-7
TGTGCCAGCAGCTATTATTCGGCGGGTCTAGCCTCCTACGAGCAGTACTTC
CASSYYSAGLASYEQYF
>.|.|TRBV5-6|TRBJ1-5
TGTGCCAGCAGCTTCAGGGTTGGCAATCAGCCCCAGCATTTT
CASSFRVGNQPQHF
>.|few|TRBV30|TRBJ2-4
TGTGCCTGGAGTGTAGAGGTAGCCAAAAACATTCAGTACTTC
CAWSVEVAKNIQYF